The rows below give T cell receptor beta chains drawn from one sample of a study of blood T cell repertoires in COVID-19. Produced via immunoSEQ multiplex PCR; TCRdb's table is partial and in-frame only. The data hold 200,000 to 250,000 clones, with approximately 90% observed a single time. Sequencing input: PBMCs or T cells enriched from blood (not recorded which). All receptors come from a woman aged 25 to 39 who had recovered from COVID-19. The CDR3 runs from the conserved cysteine through the conserved F or W. Fields, in order: clone size, D gene, V gene, J gene, CDR3 protein, CDR3 DNA. A D gene is named only where the DNA matches it firmly. A clone size is listed for some rows: how often the clone was seen (once, few, many), or a class if it is expanded.

.,.,TRBV9,TRBJ2-1,CASSVDGWSSYNEQFF,TGTGCCAGCAGCGTAGACGGGTGGAGCTCCTACAATGAGCAGTTCTTC
.,TRBD1,TRBV6-5,TRBJ2-3,CASSLDRVVDTQYF,TGTGCCAGCAGCCTAGACAGGGTGGTAGATACGCAGTATTTT
.,.,TRBV15,TRBJ2-1,CATSPTGRSSYNEQFF,TGTGCCACCAGCCCGACAGGCCGGAGCTCCTACAATGAGCAGTTCTTC
.,.,TRBV5-6,TRBJ1-2,CASSLTPSRDYGYTF,TGTGCCAGCAGCTTGACCCCTTCCAGGGACTATGGCTACACCTTC
.,TRBD1,TRBV27,TRBJ2-5,CASSLGMGQGFRETQYF,TGTGCCAGCAGTTTAGGGATGGGACAGGGGTTCCGAGAGACCCAGTACTTC
.,.,TRBV27,TRBJ2-7,CASSLGPLQGQYF,TGTGCCAGCAGTTTAGGCCCTCTACAGGGACAGTACTTC
.,.,TRBV11-2,TRBJ2-2,CASSLPVGELFF,TGTGCCAGCAGCTTACCGGTCGGGGAGCTGTTTTTT
.,.,TRBV29-1,TRBJ1-1,CSVGTAENTEAFF,TGCAGCGTTGGGACAGCCGAAAACACTGAAGCTTTCTTT
.,TRBD2,TRBV6-4,TRBJ2-1,CASSEWRGGLNEQFF,TGTGCCAGCAGTGAATGGCGGGGGGGCCTTAATGAGCAGTTCTTC
once,.,TRBV7-9,TRBJ1-4,CASSNWSGTLLKKLFF,TGTGCCAGCAGCAACTGGTCAGGGACACTCTTAAAAAAACTGTTTTTT
.,TRBD1,TRBV2,TRBJ1-1,CASSEQGVNPNTEAFF,TGTGCCAGCAGTGAACAGGGGGTGAATCCGAACACTGAAGCTTTCTTT
.,.,TRBV5-8,TRBJ2-5,CASSLAFGGETQYF,TGTGCCAGCAGCTTGGCTTTTGGAGGAGAGACCCAGTACTTC
.,TRBD2,TRBV19,TRBJ2-3,CASSSGTSGSYITDTQYF,TGTGCCAGTAGTTCCGGGACTAGCGGGAGTTACATCACAGATACGCAGTATTTT
.,TRBD1,TRBV7-6,TRBJ2-7,CASSGRQGSGEQYF,TGTGCCAGCAGCGGTCGACAGGGATCAGGCGAGCAGTACTTC
.,TRBD1,TRBV5-8,TRBJ2-7,CASSFGRTGSDF,TGTGCCAGCAGCTTTGGCAGGACAGGGAGCGACTTC
.,.,TRBV18,TRBJ2-7,CASSPPTGSYEQYF,TGTGCCAGCTCGCCTCCTACAGGGTCTTACGAGCAGTACTTC
few,.,TRBV6-2/TRBV6-3,TRBJ1-2,CASSLRAWSYGYTF,TGTGCCAGCAGTCTACGAGCGTGGAGCTATGGCTACACCTTC
.,.,TRBV12-5,TRBJ1-5,CASGLSGPNQPQHF,TGTGCTAGTGGTTTATCAGGTCCCAATCAGCCCCAGCATTTT
.,TRBD2,TRBV10-1,TRBJ2-2,CASRAGANTGELFF,TGCGCCAGTCGAGCGGGGGCGAACACCGGGGAGCTGTTTTTT
.,TRBD1,TRBV27,TRBJ1-2,CASSLNRDRGSPYGYTF,TGTGCCAGCAGTTTAAACCGGGACAGGGGGTCGCCATATGGCTACACCTTC
.,.,TRBV6-1,TRBJ1-2,CASSEGLGAYGYTF,TGTGCCAGCAGTGAAGGGTTAGGGGCCTATGGCTACACCTTC
.,.,TRBV5-1,TRBJ2-1,CASSLSSTGRNEQFF,TGCGCCAGCAGCTTATCCTCTACAGGTCGAAATGAGCAGTTCTTC
.,.,TRBV7-6,TRBJ1-2,CASSLGEAPPYGYTF,TGTGCCAGCAGCTTAGGAGAGGCCCCCCCCTATGGCTACACCTTC
.,.,TRBV18,TRBJ1-1,CASSQGLDTEAFF,TGTGCCAGCTCTCAGGGTTTGGACACTGAAGCTTTCTTT
once,TRBD1,TRBV6-2/TRBV6-3,TRBJ2-1,CASSTQGAGQFF,TGTGCCAGCAGTACTCAGGGGGCCGGGCAGTTCTTC
.,.,TRBV6-2/TRBV6-3,TRBJ2-5,CASSIEWLDHIPRGKTQYF,TGTGCCAGCAGCATAGAATGGCTAGACCATATTCCGAGGGGGAAGACCCAGTACTTC
.,.,TRBV6-2/TRBV6-3,TRBJ2-1,CASSYSIFRGQEDEQFF,TGTGCCAGCAGTTACTCTATATTCCGAGGACAAGAGGATGAGCAGTTCTTC
.,TRBD1,TRBV4-2,TRBJ1-1,CASSQDLGRGQDEAFF,TGTGCCAGCAGCCAAGATTTGGGCAGGGGGCAAGATGAAGCTTTCTTT
.,TRBD1,TRBV9,TRBJ2-1,CASSALGGTAYNEQFF,TGTGCCAGCAGCGCCCTCGGTGGGACAGCCTACAATGAGCAGTTCTTC
.,.,TRBV6-5,TRBJ1-4,CASRLDSRSNEKLFF,TGTGCCAGCAGATTAGACAGTAGATCTAATGAAAAACTGTTTTTT
few,.,TRBV5-1,TRBJ1-4,CASSESGQPTNEKLFF,TGCGCCAGCAGCGAGAGCGGACAGCCAACTAATGAAAAACTGTTTTTT
.,TRBD2,TRBV7-3,TRBJ2-1,CASSPGLAGNNEQFF,TGTGCCAGCAGCCCGGGACTAGCGGGGAACAATGAGCAGTTCTTC
once,.,TRBV6-1,TRBJ1-2,CASSESDNYGYTF,TGTGCCAGCAGTGAATCAGATAACTATGGCTACACCTTC
.,.,TRBV9,TRBJ2-7,CASSAEKSDRPSYEQYF,TGTGCCAGCAGCGCAGAGAAAAGCGACAGGCCCTCCTACGAGCAGTACTTC
.,TRBD2,TRBV7-2,TRBJ2-7,CASSISGGTSYEQYF,TGTGCCAGCAGCATTAGCGGGGGGACATCCTACGAGCAGTACTTC
once,.,TRBV11-2,TRBJ1-4,CASSPEGVEKLFF,TGTGCCAGCAGCCCCGAGGGGGTTGAAAAACTGTTTTTT
.,TRBD2,TRBV3-1/TRBV3-2,TRBJ2-2,CASSPPSGANTGELFF,TGTGCCAGCAGCCCTCCTAGCGGGGCGAACACCGGGGAGCTGTTTTTT